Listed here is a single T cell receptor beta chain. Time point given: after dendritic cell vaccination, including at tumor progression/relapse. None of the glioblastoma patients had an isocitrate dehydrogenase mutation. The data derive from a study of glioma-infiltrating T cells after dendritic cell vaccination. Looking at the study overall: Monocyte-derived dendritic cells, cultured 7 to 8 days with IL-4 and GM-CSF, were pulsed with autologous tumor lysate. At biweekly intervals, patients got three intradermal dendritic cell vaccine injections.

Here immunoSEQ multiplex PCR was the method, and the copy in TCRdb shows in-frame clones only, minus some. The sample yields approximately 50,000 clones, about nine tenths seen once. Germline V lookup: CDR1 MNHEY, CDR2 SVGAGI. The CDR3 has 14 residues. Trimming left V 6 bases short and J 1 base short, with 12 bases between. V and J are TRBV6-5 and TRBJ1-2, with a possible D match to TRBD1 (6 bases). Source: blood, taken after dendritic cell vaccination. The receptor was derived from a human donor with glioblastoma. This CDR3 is CASRTGRGNYGYTF. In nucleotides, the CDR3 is TGTGCCAGCAGAACAGGGAGGGGTAACTATGGCTACACCTTC.